These T cell receptor beta chains were read from a single sample in a study of CD8 T cells in ankylosing spondylitis. One entry per CDR3 protein, called by TCRdb with MiXCR from the 5' RACE reads. The repertoire holds a few hundred thousand distinct CDR3 sequences, with 20% as singletons. The specimen was blood, either unsorted or a sorted T cell fraction (not recorded which). These receptors came from a male donor with ankylosing spondylitis or in good health (not recorded which). The CDR3 runs from the conserved cysteine through the conserved F or W. Each record gives: clone size, V gene, D gene, J gene, CDR3 DNA, CDR3 protein. The D gene is left open where the match is weak. The size entry is marked missing in some rows and otherwise reads once, few, many or a size class.

few	TRBV7-9	.	TRBJ2-7	TGTGCCAGCAGCTCATTACCATTGGACAGAAACTACGAGCAGTACTTC	CASSSLPLDRNYEQYF
few	TRBV12-3/TRBV12-4	.	TRBJ2-4	TGTGCCAGCAGTACCAAAACCGGCGAACTAGCCAAAAACATTCAGTACTTC	CASSTKTGELAKNIQYF
few	TRBV14	.	TRBJ2-7	TGTGCCAGCAGCCAAGTATCCTCGGGGGAGCAGTACTTC	CASSQVSSGEQYF
.	TRBV30	.	TRBJ2-1	TGTGCCTGGAGCGTTGACGGGTATTCCTACAATGAGCAGTTCTTC	CAWSVDGYSYNEQFF
medium-sized	TRBV11-2	.	TRBJ2-1	TGTGCCAGCAGCTTTAATGGGGACCCGACTAGTAGGTCCCATGAGCAGTTCTTC	CASSFNGDPTSRSHEQFF
few	TRBV28	.	TRBJ2-7	TGTGCCAGCAGCAAAGACAGGATGTACGAGCAGTACTTC	CASSKDRMYEQYF
few	TRBV6-5	.	TRBJ2-1	TGTGCCAGCAGTTACTCGATAGCTAGCAATGAGCAGTTCTTC	CASSYSIASNEQFF
many	TRBV12-3/TRBV12-4	.	TRBJ2-1	TGTGCCAGCAGTCCTGGCCCCTACAATGAGCAGTTCTTC	CASSPGPYNEQFF
few	TRBV19	.	TRBJ2-7	TGTGCCAGTAGTAACCGGGACGGACCCTACGAGCAGTACTTC	CASSNRDGPYEQYF
few	TRBV29-1	.	TRBJ2-7	TGCAGCGTTGTCGCCAACTACGAGCAGTACTTC	CSVVANYEQYF
.	TRBV2	TRBD1	TRBJ2-7	TGTGCCAGCGGGGGACAGGGGGTCCACGAGCAGTACTTC	CASGGQGVHEQYF
.	TRBV5-5	.	TRBJ2-5	TGTGCCAGCAGCTCACCGAGCGACAGGGAGGGGGAGACCCAGTACTTC	CASSSPSDREGETQYF
.	TRBV20-1	TRBD1	TRBJ1-2	TGCAGTGCTAGACAGGGGGATTCCTATGGCTACACCTTC	CSARQGDSYGYTF
few	TRBV9	TRBD2	TRBJ2-5	TGTGCCAGCAGCGCTGGGAGCGGGGGGCCAGAGACCCAGTACTTC	CASSAGSGGPETQYF
few	TRBV20-1	.	TRBJ2-1	TGCAGCGCAAGGAGCGATGAGCAGTTCTTC	CSARSDEQFF
.	TRBV6-5	.	TRBJ1-2	TGTGCCAGCAGTTACTCGCCCTGGCGGGGCTACACCTTC	CASSYSPWRGYTF
.	TRBV4-1	.	TRBJ2-3	TGCGCCAGCAGCCAAGGCCGGGGCGGCACAGATACGCAGTATTTT	CASSQGRGGTDTQYF
few	TRBV12-3/TRBV12-4	.	TRBJ1-1	TGTGCCAGCAGTTTATTTTTGGGTCAGGGAATGTCTTTCTTT	CASSLFLGQGMSFF
.	TRBV12-3/TRBV12-4	TRBD2	TRBJ2-1	TGTGCCAGCAGTTTCATACTAGCGGCCGCCTACAATGAGCAGTTCTTC	CASSFILAAAYNEQFF
few	TRBV25-1	.	TRBJ2-3	TGTGCCAGCAGTGAACTTTCCCTTGGGGATACGCAGTATTTT	CASSELSLGDTQYF
.	TRBV10-3	.	TRBJ1-4	TGTGCCATCAGTAACATACAGGGACTTAATGAAAAACTGTTTTTT	CAISNIQGLNEKLFF
.	TRBV27	.	TRBJ2-7	TGTGCCAGCAGTCTCCGCAGGGGGGGTAACGAGCAGTACTTC	CASSLRRGGNEQYF
.	TRBV6-2/TRBV6-3	TRBD1	TRBJ2-1	TGTGCCAGCAGCAAGACAGGGGACGGGGGTTATGAGCAGTTCTTC	CASSKTGDGGYEQFF
.	TRBV4-1	.	TRBJ1-1	TGCGCCAGCAGCCAGTCTCCCTCTGAAGCTTTCTTT	CASSQSPSEAFF
few	TRBV19	.	TRBJ2-1	TGTGCCACCGAGCGGGCTATCGGAACCGATGAGCAGTTCTTC	CATERAIGTDEQFF
.	TRBV9	.	TRBJ2-4	TGTGCCAGCAGCGGCCAGGGTGATGTAAACATTCAGTACTTC	CASSGQGDVNIQYF
.	TRBV7-9	.	TRBJ2-4	TGTGCCAGCAGCACAGGGCCGGTACTAGCCAAAAACATTCAGTACTTC	CASSTGPVLAKNIQYF
.	TRBV6-1	.	TRBJ1-2	TGTGCCAGCACTGGTGAAGCCCTAACTATGAGCTACACCTTC	CASTGEALTMSYTF
few	TRBV12-3/TRBV12-4	TRBD2	TRBJ2-7	TGTGCCAGCAGGAACTTAGCGGGGGGCTCCTACGAGCAGTACTTC	CASRNLAGGSYEQYF
.	TRBV11-2	.	TRBJ2-7	TGTGCCAGCAGCTTAGCCGGGACCACCGAGCAGTACTTC	CASSLAGTTEQYF
many	TRBV12-3/TRBV12-4	.	TRBJ2-7	TGTGCCAGCAGTTTCGTCTCCAGTCGCTACGAGCAGTACTTC	CASSFVSSRYEQYF
.	TRBV2	TRBD1	TRBJ1-2	TGTGCCAGCAACCCCTGGACAGGGGGCGGCTATGGCTACACCTTC	CASNPWTGGGYGYTF
.	TRBV4-1	.	TRBJ2-7	TGCGCCAGCAGCTTCGGGTCCCAGGGCGAGCAGTACTTC	CASSFGSQGEQYF
.	TRBV30	.	TRBJ2-7	TGTGCCTGGAGTTCGGGGCTCACCTACGAGCAGTACTTC	CAWSSGLTYEQYF
.	TRBV27	TRBD2	TRBJ2-3	TGTGCCAGCTTGACGACTTCTAGGACTAGCGGGGCTGGTACGCAGTATTTT	CASLTTSRTSGAGTQYF
.	TRBV7-9	TRBD2	TRBJ2-7	TGTGCCAGCAGCGGGGGGGGAGGTCGGACCTACGAGCAGTACTTC	CASSGGGGRTYEQYF
few	TRBV3-1	.	TRBJ2-7	TGTGCCAGCAGCCAAAGGATGAGCTCCTACGAGCAGTACTTC	CASSQRMSSYEQYF
.	TRBV27	.	TRBJ2-5	TGTGCCAGCAGTTCAACACCCCCAGAGACCCAGTACTTC	CASSSTPPETQYF
.	TRBV29-1	.	TRBJ1-2	TGCAGCGTTGAAGCTGCCGGACCGGGGGGCTACACCTTC	CSVEAAGPGGYTF
.	TRBV6-5	TRBD1	TRBJ1-1	TGTGCCAGCAGTTACGGGACAGGGGGAACGGGCACTGAAGCTTTCTTT	CASSYGTGGTGTEAFF
.	TRBV25-1	TRBD2	TRBJ2-2	TGTGCCAGCAGTGAATCTCTAGCGGGCACCGGGGAGCTGTTTTTT	CASSESLAGTGELFF
few	TRBV20-1	.	TRBJ2-7	TGCAGTGCTGGGGGGGACAGCTCCTACGAGCAGTACTTC	CSAGGDSSYEQYF
.	TRBV29-1	.	TRBJ2-3	TGCAGCGTCCCTGGGTGGGGAGATACGCAGTATTTT	CSVPGWGDTQYF
few	TRBV15	.	TRBJ2-7	TGTGCCACCAGCAGAGACGGAACATTTACCACCTCCTACGAGCAGTACTTC	CATSRDGTFTTSYEQYF